Listed below are T cell receptor beta chains from one sample, sequenced in a study of blood T cells in healthy people across ages. Each CDR3 protein is one row after TCRdb ran MiXCR on the 5' RACE reads. The sample holds 550,000 to 750,000 distinct CDR3 sequences; around 20% are singletons and the top ten take around 3.4%. Material: blood. These receptors came from an older man in good health. The CDR3 runs from the conserved cysteine through the conserved F or W. D genes are given only for firm matches. The size of a clone is reported for some rows only, either as once, few or many, or as a class for expanded clones.

J: TRBJ2-3; length: 15; D: -; V: TRBV6-1; size: -; CDR3: CASKVVRGQEYTQYF; DNA: TGTGCCAGCAAGGTAGTACGGGGTCAAGAGTATACGCAGTATTTT
J: TRBJ1-1; length: 12; D: -; V: TRBV6-6; size: -; CDR3: CASSLRPRGAFF; DNA: TGTGCCAGCAGCCTCCGACCCCGCGGAGCTTTCTTT
J: TRBJ1-6; length: 14; D: -; V: TRBV6-5; size: few; CDR3: CASSYSMWKSPLHF; DNA: TGTGCCAGCAGTTACTCGATGTGGAAGTCACCCCTCCACTTT
J: TRBJ2-3; length: 13; D: TRBD1; V: TRBV28; size: -; CDR3: CASSLIRDRDEYF; DNA: TGTGCCAGCAGTTTGATCCGGGACAGGGATGAGTATTTT
J: TRBJ2-5; length: 15; D: -; V: TRBV20-1; size: -; CDR3: CSASVGWGNQETQYF; DNA: TGCAGTGCTAGCGTCGGGTGGGGGAACCAAGAGACCCAGTACTTC
J: TRBJ1-4; length: 15; D: TRBD1; V: TRBV12-3/TRBV12-4; size: -; CDR3: CASRPGTGPVFGLFF; DNA: TGTGCCAGCCGACCCGGGACAGGGCCTGTGTTTGGGCTGTTTTTT
J: TRBJ1-1; length: 14; D: -; V: TRBV7-9; size: -; CDR3: CASSASGDATEAFF; DNA: TGTGCCAGCAGCGCCTCAGGGGATGCGACTGAAGCTTTCTTT
J: TRBJ2-3; length: 16; D: -; V: TRBV20-1; size: few; CDR3: CSARDWVLASPYTQYF; DNA: TGCAGTGCTAGAGATTGGGTCCTAGCGTCCCCGTATACGCAGTATTTT
J: TRBJ2-3; length: 20; D: -; V: TRBV28; size: once; CDR3: CASSLLGLVVGTASTDTQYF; DNA: TGTGCCAGCAGTTTATTAGGACTGGTTGTGGGGACGGCGAGCACAGATACGCAGTATTTT
J: TRBJ2-3; length: 14; D: TRBD2; V: TRBV7-3; size: -; CDR3: CASSLRAGEDTQYF; DNA: TGTGCCAGCAGCTTACGCGCGGGAGAAGATACGCAGTATTTT
J: TRBJ1-2; length: 12; D: -; V: TRBV5-5; size: few; CDR3: CASSQVPGGYTF; DNA: TGTGCCAGCAGCCAAGTCCCGGGGGGCTACACCTTC
J: TRBJ2-3; length: 14; D: -; V: TRBV11-2; size: -; CDR3: CASSFISDADAQYF; DNA: TGTGCCAGCAGCTTTATTTCAGATGCAGATGCGCAGTATTTT
J: TRBJ2-3; length: 14; D: -; V: TRBV19; size: -; CDR3: CASSHPENTDTQYF; DNA: TGTGCCAGTAGTCACCCTGAAAACACAGATACGCAGTATTTT
J: TRBJ2-7; length: 16; D: TRBD2; V: TRBV27; size: -; CDR3: CASSPIAGGRSYEQYF; DNA: TGTGCCAGCAGTCCCATAGCGGGAGGGAGGTCCTACGAGCAGTACTTC
J: TRBJ1-1; length: 19; D: TRBD1; V: TRBV10-3; size: -; CDR3: CAIGDQDYTGGRLNTEAFF; DNA: TGTGCCATCGGTGACCAGGATTATACAGGGGGCCGTTTGAACACTGAAGCTTTCTTT
J: TRBJ2-5; length: 16; D: TRBD1; V: TRBV18; size: many; CDR3: CASSFQQGALGETQYF; DNA: TGTGCCAGCTCATTCCAACAGGGGGCCCTCGGAGAGACCCAGTACTTC
J: TRBJ2-3; length: 16; D: TRBD2; V: TRBV15; size: -; CDR3: CATSRGSPGGGNTQYF; DNA: TGTGCCACCAGCAGAGGATCCCCCGGCGGGGGAAATACGCAGTATTTT
J: TRBJ1-5; length: 16; D: -; V: TRBV20-1; size: -; CDR3: CSARDLGGRGNQPQHF; DNA: TGCAGTGCTAGAGATCTTGGCGGCAGGGGCAATCAGCCCCAGCATTTT
J: TRBJ2-1; length: 14; D: -; V: TRBV27; size: many; CDR3: CASSLGLSYNEQFF; DNA: TGTGCCAGTAGTTTAGGGCTATCCTACAATGAGCAGTTCTTC
J: TRBJ2-7; length: 14; D: TRBD2; V: TRBV20-1; size: few; CDR3: CSARGPSGSYEQYF; DNA: TGCAGTGCTAGAGGTCCTAGCGGGAGTTACGAGCAGTACTTC
J: TRBJ2-7; length: 14; D: -; V: TRBV28; size: -; CDR3: CASSLQGRGYEQYF; DNA: TGTGCCAGCAGTCTTCAGGGCAGGGGCTACGAGCAGTACTTC
J: TRBJ2-1; length: 12; D: TRBD2; V: TRBV7-9; size: many; CDR3: CASSAGLAGQFF; DNA: TGTGCCAGCAGCGCCGGACTAGCGGGGCAGTTCTTC
J: TRBJ2-1; length: 12; D: TRBD2; V: TRBV20-1; size: -; CDR3: CSASGRGNEQFF; DNA: TGCAGTGCTAGCGGGAGGGGAAATGAGCAGTTCTTC
J: TRBJ2-1; length: 17; D: TRBD2; V: TRBV18; size: -; CDR3: CASSPPGLAGGSNEQFF; DNA: TGTGCCAGCTCACCGCCGGGACTAGCGGGAGGTTCGAATGAGCAGTTCTTC
J: TRBJ2-1; length: 17; D: -; V: TRBV25-1; size: few; CDR3: CASSEPPPASSDNEQFF; DNA: TGTGCCAGCAGTGAACCCCCGCCAGCGAGCTCGGACAATGAGCAGTTCTTC
J: TRBJ2-1; length: 14; D: -; V: TRBV13; size: few; CDR3: CASSEGRSYNEQFF; DNA: TGTGCCAGCAGCGAGGGCCGGTCCTACAATGAGCAGTTCTTC
J: TRBJ1-2; length: 13; D: -; V: TRBV7-8; size: -; CDR3: CASSLENNYGYTF; DNA: TGTGCCAGCAGCTTAGAGAATAACTATGGCTACACCTTC
J: TRBJ2-7; length: 12; D: TRBD2; V: TRBV29-1; size: few; CDR3: CSVEGGGNEQYF; DNA: TGCAGCGTTGAAGGGGGGGGTAACGAGCAGTACTTC
J: TRBJ2-5; length: 14; D: TRBD1; V: TRBV5-1; size: many; CDR3: CASSGTGGQETQYF; DNA: TGTGCCAGCAGTGGGACAGGGGGGCAAGAGACCCAGTACTTC
J: TRBJ2-2; length: 19; D: TRBD2; V: TRBV9; size: many; CDR3: CASSVGGFSGSFGTGELFF; DNA: TGTGCCAGCAGCGTTGGGGGATTTAGCGGGAGTTTTGGAACCGGGGAGCTGTTTTTT
J: TRBJ2-3; length: 17; D: TRBD2; V: TRBV28; size: few; CDR3: CASTSSGEYLSTDTQYF; DNA: TGTGCCAGCACCTCTAGCGGAGAATATCTTAGCACAGATACGCAGTATTTT
J: TRBJ2-6; length: 16; D: -; V: TRBV4-3; size: -; CDR3: CASSQDHLSGANVLTF; DNA: TGCGCCAGCAGCCAAGATCACCTCTCTGGGGCCAACGTCCTGACTTTC
J: TRBJ2-1; length: 15; D: -; V: TRBV7-2; size: few; CDR3: CASSIGTRIYNEQFF; DNA: TGTGCCAGCAGCATAGGGACTCGCATCTACAATGAGCAGTTCTTC
J: TRBJ2-1; length: 15; D: -; V: TRBV5-6; size: -; CDR3: CASSRIPQGRNEQFF; DNA: TGTGCCAGCAGCCGGATCCCCCAGGGGCGGAATGAGCAGTTCTTC
J: TRBJ2-1; length: 15; D: TRBD1; V: TRBV2; size: -; CDR3: CASSVDRDPASEQFF; DNA: TGTGCCAGCAGTGTGGACAGGGATCCGGCGAGCGAGCAGTTCTTC
J: TRBJ2-3; length: 13; D: -; V: TRBV20-1; size: -; CDR3: CSASLDSTDTQYF; DNA: TGCAGTGCTAGCCTGGACAGTACAGATACGCAGTATTTT
J: TRBJ2-3; length: 14; D: -; V: TRBV19; size: few; CDR3: CASSIGQGIDTQYF; DNA: TGTGCCAGTAGTATCGGGCAGGGGATAGATACGCAGTATTTT
J: TRBJ2-7; length: 14; D: TRBD2; V: TRBV6-2/TRBV6-3; size: few; CDR3: CASNRGGSSYEQYF; DNA: TGTGCCAGCAATCGCGGGGGAAGCTCCTACGAGCAGTACTTC
J: TRBJ2-1; length: 14; D: TRBD2; V: TRBV6-2/TRBV6-3; size: few; CDR3: CASRYLAGVDEQFF; DNA: TGTGCCAGCAGGTACCTAGCGGGAGTGGATGAGCAGTTCTTC
J: TRBJ2-3; length: 14; D: TRBD1; V: TRBV20-1; size: few; CDR3: CSARRQGGTDTQYF; DNA: TGCAGTGCTAGGAGGCAGGGGGGCACAGATACGCAGTATTTT
J: TRBJ2-7; length: 15; D: -; V: TRBV6-1; size: -; CDR3: CASSEPGLGAYEQYF; DNA: TGTGCCAGCAGTGAACCGGGACTGGGGGCCTACGAGCAGTACTTC
J: TRBJ2-1; length: 14; D: -; V: TRBV20-1; size: -; CDR3: CSANDREGYNEQFF; DNA: TGCAGTGCTAATGACAGGGAGGGTTACAATGAGCAGTTCTTC